This T cell receptor (beta chain) stems from a study of early T cells in non-severe SARS-CoV-2 infection. A few counts support this clonotype. MiXCR, applied by TCRdb to the 5' RACE reads, yields one record per CDR3 protein. The sample carries approximately 85,000 distinct CDR3 sequences, more than 9% recorded once. The sample taken for sequencing was whole blood. This clonotype was sampled from an adult who was a healthcare worker with PCR-confirmed SARS-CoV-2 infection or an uninfected control (not recorded which).

CDR3 sequence: CASSVSPHQSETQYF. CDR3 DNA sequence: TGTGCCAGCAGCGTTTCACCTCATCAGTCAGAGACCCAGTACTTC. The chain uses TRBV9 and TRBJ2-5; D ambiguous. Trimming shortened V by 2 bases and J by 4 bases, and 15 bases separated the two germline ends. The CDR3 length is 15 residues. From germline, CDR1 is SGDLS and CDR2 YYNGEE.